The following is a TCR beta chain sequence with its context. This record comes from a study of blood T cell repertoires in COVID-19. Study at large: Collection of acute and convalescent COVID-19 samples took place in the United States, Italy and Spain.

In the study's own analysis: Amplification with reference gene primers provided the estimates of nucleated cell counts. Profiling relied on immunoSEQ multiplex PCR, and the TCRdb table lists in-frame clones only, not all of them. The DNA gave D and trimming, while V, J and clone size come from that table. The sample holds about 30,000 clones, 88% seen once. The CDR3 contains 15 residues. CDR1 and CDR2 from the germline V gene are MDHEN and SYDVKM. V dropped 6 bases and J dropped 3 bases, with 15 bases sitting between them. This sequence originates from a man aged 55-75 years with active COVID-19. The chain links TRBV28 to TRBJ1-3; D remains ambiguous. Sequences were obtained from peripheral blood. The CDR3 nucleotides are TGTGCCAGCAGCTCTCCTAGCATGCATGGAAACACCATATATTTT. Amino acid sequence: CASSSPSMHGNTIYF.